This T cell receptor (beta chain) was sequenced during a study of radiotherapy plus CTLA-4 blockade in lung cancer. Study-level information: For 18% of patients, objective responses occurred, and 30% to 35% had disease control. General observations from the study: Reportedly, early blood T cell clone dynamics best predicted response, with interferon-beta.

With regard to this clone: Its antigen is undetermined.

The repertoire was sequenced with immunoSEQ multiplex PCR; TCRdb's copy has only in-frame clones and lacks some. This sample has tens of thousands of clones, with about 77% found just once. The junction had 10 bases not matched to a gene; V was cut back by 1 base and J by 8 bases. This CDR3 region has 16 residues. Per the germline V gene, CDR1 is SGHTA and CDR2 is FQGNSA. The specimen was peripheral blood, collected from a patient treated with radiotherapy plus ipilimumab. V and J are TRBV7-2 and TRBJ1-2; 10 bases map to TRBD1. This TCR came from a human donor with non-small cell lung cancer whose response to radiotherapy plus ipilimumab could not be evaluated. In nucleotides, the CDR3 is TGTGCCAGCAGCTTAGGGGACAGGGGCCCCCTTTGGGGCTACACCTTC. Its protein product is CASSLGDRGPLWGYTF. Looking up the rest from reference TRBV7-2 and TRBJ1-2 gives the full variable domain: GAGVSQSPSNKVTEKGKDVELRCDPISGHTALYWYRQSLGQGLEFLIYFQGNSAPDKSGLPSDRFSAERTGGSVSTLTIQRTQQEDSAVYLCASSLGDRGPLWGYTFGSGTRLTVV.